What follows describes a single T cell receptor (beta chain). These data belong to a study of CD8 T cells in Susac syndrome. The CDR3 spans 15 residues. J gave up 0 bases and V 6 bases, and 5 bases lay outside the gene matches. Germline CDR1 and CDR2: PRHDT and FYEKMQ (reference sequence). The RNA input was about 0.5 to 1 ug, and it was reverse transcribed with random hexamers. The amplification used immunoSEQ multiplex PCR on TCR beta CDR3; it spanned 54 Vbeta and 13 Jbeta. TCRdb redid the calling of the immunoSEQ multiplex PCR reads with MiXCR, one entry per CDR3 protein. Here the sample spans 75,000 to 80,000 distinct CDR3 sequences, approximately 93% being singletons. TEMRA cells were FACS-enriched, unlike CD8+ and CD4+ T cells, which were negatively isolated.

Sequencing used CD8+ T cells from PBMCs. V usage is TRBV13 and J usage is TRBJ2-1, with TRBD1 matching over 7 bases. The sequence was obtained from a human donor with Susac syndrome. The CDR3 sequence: CASSIQGTSYNEQFF. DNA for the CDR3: TGTGCCAGCAGTATACAGGGGACCTCCTACAATGAGCAGTTCTTC.